This T cell receptor beta chain was captured by sequencing in a study of blood T cell repertoires in COVID-19. Sequencing was performed with immunoSEQ multiplex PCR; in TCRdb, only in-frame clones are kept and a portion is missing. This sample has some 300,000 clones, with 90% found just once. V dropped 4 bases and J dropped 7 bases, with 7 bases sitting between them. In germline, CDR1 is MNHEY, CDR2 SVGEGT. This CDR3 has 11 residues. This clonotype was obtained from a woman aged 25 to 39 who had been exposed to COVID-19. V usage is TRBV6-2 or TRBV6-3 and J usage is TRBJ2-5; tentatively, D is TRBD2 (6 bases). Sequencing input: PBMCs or T cells enriched from blood (not recorded which). The CDR3 DNA sequence: TGTGCCAGCAGTTCGGGGGTGACCCAGTACTTC. Translating it yields CASSSGVTQYF.